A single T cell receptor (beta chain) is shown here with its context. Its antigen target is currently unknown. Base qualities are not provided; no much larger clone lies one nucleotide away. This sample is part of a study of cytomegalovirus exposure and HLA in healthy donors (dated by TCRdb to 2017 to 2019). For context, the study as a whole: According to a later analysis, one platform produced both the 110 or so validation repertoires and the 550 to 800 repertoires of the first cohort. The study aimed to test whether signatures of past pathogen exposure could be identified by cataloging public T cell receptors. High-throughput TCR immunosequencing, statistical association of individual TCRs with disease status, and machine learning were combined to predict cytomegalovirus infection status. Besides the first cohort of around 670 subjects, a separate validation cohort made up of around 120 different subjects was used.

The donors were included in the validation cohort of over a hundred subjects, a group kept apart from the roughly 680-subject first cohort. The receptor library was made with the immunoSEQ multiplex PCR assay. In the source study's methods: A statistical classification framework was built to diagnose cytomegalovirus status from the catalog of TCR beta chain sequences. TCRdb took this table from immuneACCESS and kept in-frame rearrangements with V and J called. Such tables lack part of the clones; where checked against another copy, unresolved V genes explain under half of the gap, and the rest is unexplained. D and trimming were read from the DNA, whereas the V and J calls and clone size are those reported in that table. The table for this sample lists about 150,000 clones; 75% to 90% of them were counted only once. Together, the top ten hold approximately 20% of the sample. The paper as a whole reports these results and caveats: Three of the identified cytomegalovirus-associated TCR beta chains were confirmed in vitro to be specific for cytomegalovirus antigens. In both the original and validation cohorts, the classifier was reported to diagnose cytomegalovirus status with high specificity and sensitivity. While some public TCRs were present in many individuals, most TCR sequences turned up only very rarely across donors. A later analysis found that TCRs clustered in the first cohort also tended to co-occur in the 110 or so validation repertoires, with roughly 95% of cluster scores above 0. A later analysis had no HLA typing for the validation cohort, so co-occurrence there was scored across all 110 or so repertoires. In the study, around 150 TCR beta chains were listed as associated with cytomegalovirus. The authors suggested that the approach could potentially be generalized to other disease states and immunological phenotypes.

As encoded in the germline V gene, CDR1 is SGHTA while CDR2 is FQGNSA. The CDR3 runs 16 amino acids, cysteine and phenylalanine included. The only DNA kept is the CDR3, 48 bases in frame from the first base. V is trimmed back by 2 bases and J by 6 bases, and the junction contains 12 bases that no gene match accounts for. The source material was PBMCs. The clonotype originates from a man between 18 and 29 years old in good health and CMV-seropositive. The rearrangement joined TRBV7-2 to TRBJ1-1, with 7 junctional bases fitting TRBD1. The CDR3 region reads CASSLTRTGVVAEAFF. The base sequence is TGTGCCAGCAGCTTAACCCGGACAGGCGTGGTCGCTGAAGCTTTCTTT.